This TCR beta chain stems from a study of blood T cell repertoires in COVID-19. The CDR3 totals 13 residues. Trimming removed 3 bases from V and 6 bases from J; junction bases left unmatched: 3. Germline V gene sequence: CDR1 KGHSH, CDR2 LQKENI. In the authors' methods: Quantification of nucleated cells was approximated via reference gene primer amplification. Clones were sequenced by immunoSEQ multiplex PCR, and TCRdb holds only the in-frame ones, with some missing. D and trimming come from the DNA, and the V and J calls and clone size come from that table. The sample has 350,000 to 450,000 clones, 80% to 90% seen once. As to this clone: Other DNA variants within this sample encode the same CDR3.

Everyone who took part was roughly 18 to 89 years old, and they came from 24 US areas. Participants reported their clinical history, and cohort assignment relied on those reports. Cohort 3 recovery required two negative PCRs, clearance, or symptom resolution. Sequencing was performed on PBMCs or T cells enriched from blood (not recorded which). The origin of this receptor is a man aged 30 to 39 who had recovered from COVID-19. V is TRBV18 and J is TRBJ2-7; 9 nucleotides agree with TRBD1. The CDR3, as DNA: TGTGCCAGCTCACCGGGACAGGGATCCGAGCAGTACTTC. Its protein product is CASSPGQGSEQYF.